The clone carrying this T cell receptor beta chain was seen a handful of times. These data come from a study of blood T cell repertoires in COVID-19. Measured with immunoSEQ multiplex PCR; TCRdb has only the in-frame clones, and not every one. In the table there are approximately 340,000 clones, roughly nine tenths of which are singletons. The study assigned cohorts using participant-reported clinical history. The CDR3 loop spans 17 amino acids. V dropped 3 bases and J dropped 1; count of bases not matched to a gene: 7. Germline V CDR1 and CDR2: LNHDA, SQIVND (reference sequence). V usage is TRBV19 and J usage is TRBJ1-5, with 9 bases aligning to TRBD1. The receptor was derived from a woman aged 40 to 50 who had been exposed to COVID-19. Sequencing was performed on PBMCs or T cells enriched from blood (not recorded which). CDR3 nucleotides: TGTGCCAGTAGTATCGTGGGACAGGGACGGAGCAATCAGCCCCAGCATTTT. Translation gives CASSIVGQGRSNQPQHF.